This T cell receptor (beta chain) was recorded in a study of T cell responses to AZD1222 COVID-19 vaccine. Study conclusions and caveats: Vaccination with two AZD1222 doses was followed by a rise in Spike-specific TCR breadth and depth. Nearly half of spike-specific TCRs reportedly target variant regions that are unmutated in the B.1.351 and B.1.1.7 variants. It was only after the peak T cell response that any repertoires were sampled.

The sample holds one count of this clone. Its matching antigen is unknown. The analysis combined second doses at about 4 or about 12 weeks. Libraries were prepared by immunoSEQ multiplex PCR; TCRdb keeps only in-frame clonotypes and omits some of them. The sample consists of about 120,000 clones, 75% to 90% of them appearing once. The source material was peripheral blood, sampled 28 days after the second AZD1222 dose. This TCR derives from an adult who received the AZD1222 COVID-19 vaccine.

For the CDR3, the DNA is TGTGCCAGCAGCAGGACTATAGGCCCTAGAGCTTTCTTT. Residues: CASSRTIGPRAFF. The genes are TRBV12-3 or TRBV12-4 and TRBJ1-1; D call uncertain. The CDR3 has 13 amino acids. The ends were cut back, 6 bases at V and 10 bases at J, with 18 bases in the middle.